The 21 T cell receptor beta chains listed next were all sequenced from one sample in a study of shared T cell receptors in the human thymus. This table comes from immunoSEQ multiplex PCR, and its TCRdb copy is limited to in-frame clones, with some not included. This table has some 720,000 clones, approximately 90% appearing once. The data were also submitted as part of a second study, on human thymus T cells.

Sample: thymocytes. The receptors come from a boy in the first two years of life with a congenital heart defect.

The rearrangement uses TRBV2 and TRBJ1-4; no clear D. The CDR3 has 14 residues. V was shortened by 4 bases and J by 7 bases, with 13 bases between the two germline ends. Germline V gives CDR1 SNHLY, CDR2 FYNNEI. The CDR3 nucleotides read TGTGCCAGCAGTGGAGAGCCTGAGGGTGAAAAACTGTTTTTT. Protein product: CASSGEPEGEKLFF.

V gene TRBV9 combines with J gene TRBJ2-5, with 7 bases aligning to TRBD2. Germline V gene data show CDR1 as SGDLS and CDR2 as YYNGEE. The CDR3 has 15 amino acids. J was trimmed by 5 bases and V by 0 bases; bases with no gene match: 7. CDR3 residues: CASSVGNSGWETQYF. DNA of the CDR3: TGTGCCAGCAGCGTAGGAAATAGCGGGTGGGAGACCCAGTACTTC.

In its sample, this clone was seen once. The chain links TRBV7-8 to TRBJ2-3; TRBD2 matches 9 bases. Germline assignment: CDR1 SGHVS and CDR2 FQNEAQ. The CDR3 runs to 21 residues. Trimming at V came to 0 bases and at J to 0 bases, leaving 16 bases not matched to a gene. The CDR3 region is CASSLAKVLGLTSGSTDTQYF. The CDR3, as DNA: TGTGCCAGCAGCTTAGCGAAGGTCTTAGGCTTGACTAGCGGTAGCACAGATACGCAGTATTTT.

The gene calls are TRBV7-4 and TRBJ2-7; 10 nucleotides align to TRBD2. The CDR3 consists of 14 residues. V was clipped by 5 bases and J by 5 bases; unmatched bases: 6. Germline V gene sequence: CDR1 SGHVT, CDR2 SQSDAQ. The CDR3 sequence: CASSPKREGDEQYF. CDR3 DNA sequence: TGTGCCAGCAGCCCAAAGCGGGAGGGTGACGAGCAGTACTTC.

The chain employs TRBV6-5 and TRBJ2-7; TRBD1 might be the D (6 bases). This CDR3 is built from 14 residues. V was pared by 11 bases and J by 0 bases, with 17 bases between. CDR1 and CDR2 (germline): MNHEY, SVGAGI. CDR3 in DNA: TGTGCCGCTGGCACCGGGACATTCTCCTACGAGCAGTACTTC. This sequence encodes CAAGTGTFSYEQYF.

The rearrangement links TRBV7-2 to TRBJ1-2, with 10 bases identical to TRBD1. J gave up 8 bases and V 5 bases, and 8 bases lay outside the gene matches. CDR3 length: 14 residues. Germline V gene sequence: CDR1 SGHTA, CDR2 FQGNSA. CDR3 sequence: CASSLRDRGIGYTF. The CDR3, as DNA: TGTGCCAGCAGCCTCCGGGACAGGGGTATCGGCTACACCTTC.

The rearrangement links TRBV25-1 to TRBJ2-7; perhaps TRBD2 as D (6 bases). Germline CDR1 and CDR2: MGHDK and SYGVNS. The germline V and J ends were trimmed by 3 bases and 0 bases, with 18 bases remaining between them. The CDR3 runs to 17 residues. CDR3 DNA sequence: TGTGCCAGCAGTGACCGGGAGCACTTGTCCCTCTCCTACGAGCAGTACTTC. Translating gives CASSDREHLSLSYEQYF.

The chain links TRBV4-3 to TRBJ2-3; D remains unclear. V was trimmed by 1 base and J by 7 bases, leaving 15 bases between them. The CDR3 consists of 15 residues. CDR1 is LGHNA, CDR2 YSLEER, per germline. CDR3 nucleotide sequence: TGCGCCAGCAGCCAAGCGAGGAACTGTGTCTATACGCAGTATTTT. Translated: CASSQARNCVYTQYF.

The chain has TRBV4-1 and TRBJ2-3; TRBD2 might be the D (7 bases). From germline, CDR1 is MGHRA and CDR2 YSYEKL. V shed 1 base and J shed 3 bases, with 17 bases lying between them. This CDR3 region has 17 residues. The CDR3 DNA is TGCGCCAGCAGCCAAGGCCCCTGGGGGGGGCGAACAGATACGCAGTATTTT. Protein product: CASSQGPWGGRTDTQYF.

The chain employs TRBV18 and TRBJ1-5; weak D call: TRBD1 (6 bases). The germline gives CDR1 KGHSH, CDR2 LQKENI. This CDR3 has 16 amino acids. Trimming pared 3 bases from V and 1 base from J, leaving 13 bases between. The CDR3 sequence: CASSPQGIRSNQPQHF. The CDR3 nucleotides read TGTGCCAGCTCACCCCAGGGGATTCGGAGCAATCAGCCCCAGCATTTT.

The V call is TRBV30, the J call TRBJ2-1; 14 bases are a match to TRBD2. The CDR3 has 20 residues. V lost 3 bases to trimming and J lost 6 bases; unmatched junction nucleotides: 19. Per germline, CDR1 GTSNPN and CDR2 SVGIG (reference sequence). Here the CDR3 reads CAWRLGLGLAGVLLTNEQFF. The CDR3 region has the DNA TGTGCCTGGAGGTTGGGGCTGGGACTAGCGGGAGTTCTGTTGACCAATGAGCAGTTCTTC.

V usage is TRBV4-1 and J usage is TRBJ1-4; D unresolved. In germline, CDR1 is MGHRA, CDR2 YSYEKL. The CDR3 contains 16 residues. V lost 3 bases and J lost 0, with 11 bases in between. The CDR3 region has the DNA TGCGCCAGCAGCCATAGCTGGGTTCCAACTAATGAAAAACTGTTTTTT. Translated, it gives CASSHSWVPTNEKLFF.

The V gene is TRBV6-1, the J gene TRBJ1-1; no clear D. V lost 2 bases and J lost 4, with 17 bases in between. The length of the CDR3 is 16 residues. Per germline, CDR1 MNHNS and CDR2 SASEGT. DNA for the CDR3: TGTGCCAGCAGTGAATACTGGTCTCCAACGGGCACTGAAGCTTTCTTT. Its protein product is CASSEYWSPTGTEAFF.

The chain combines TRBV5-6 with TRBJ1-1, with 8 bases fitting TRBD1. Germline CDR1 reads SGHDT; CDR2 reads YYEEEE. The CDR3 is 15 residues long. The junction had 6 bases not matched to a gene; V was cut back by 4 bases and J by 1 base. CDR3 DNA sequence: TGTGCCAGCAGCATAAGGGACAGGAAGAACACTGAAGCTTTCTTT. It codes for CASSIRDRKNTEAFF. Full variable domain (outside the CDR3, taken from reference TRBV5-6 and TRBJ1-1): DAGVTQSPTHLIKTRGQQVTLRCSPKSGHDTVSWYQQALGQGPQFIFQYYEEEERQRGNFPDRFSGHQFPNYSSELNVNALLLGDSALYLCASSIRDRKNTEAFFGQGTRLTVV.

This clone occurred once. The chain couples TRBV7-9 to TRBJ2-5; 8 bases agree with TRBD2. Germline V gene data show CDR1 as SEHNR and CDR2 as FQNEAQ (reference sequence). V lost 5 bases and J lost 5; bases outside the gene matches: 19. The CDR3 runs 18 residues. The CDR3 bases are TGTGCCAGCAGCCCCCGCCCGCTACTAGCGGAGGAATGGGAGACCCAGTACTTC. It yields the protein CASSPRPLLAEEWETQYF.

This clone was found once. The rearrangement links TRBV11-1 to TRBJ2-7, with TRBD2 identical over 7 bases. Germline assignment: CDR1 SGHAT and CDR2 FQDESV (reference sequence). Unmatched junction bases numbered 5, after V lost 4 bases and J lost 2 bases. This CDR3 is 14 amino acids long. CDR3 sequence: CASSWRGRAYEQYF. The DNA for the CDR3 is TGTGCCAGCAGCTGGCGGGGGAGAGCCTACGAGCAGTACTTC.

V usage is TRBV7-4 and J usage is TRBJ2-2; a possible D gene is TRBD2 (6 bases). The CDR3 runs 16 residues. Germline V lookup: CDR1 SGHVT, CDR2 SQSDAQ. V shed 5 bases and J shed 5 bases, with 18 bases lying between them. Written as DNA, the CDR3 is TGTGCCAGCAGCCCCCAAGTGGAGGGTTGGACCGGGGAGCTGTTTTTT. This codes for CASSPQVEGWTGELFF.

The rearrangement uses TRBV5-5 and TRBJ2-7, with 10 bases identical to TRBD2. The germline gives CDR1 SGHKS, CDR2 YYEKEE (reference sequence). The CDR3 is 18 residues long. V was pared by 3 bases and J by 2 bases, with 14 bases of the junction left unmatched. The CDR3 is CASSSPSLLGLAPYEQYF. For the CDR3, the DNA is TGTGCCAGCAGCTCCCCCTCTCTACTGGGACTAGCGCCCTACGAGCAGTACTTC.

The gene calls are TRBV29-1 and TRBJ1-2; D might be TRBD1 (6 bases). The CDR3 spans 13 residues. Germline CDR1 is SQVTM and CDR2 is ANQGSEA. V was trimmed by 6 bases and J by 3 bases, leaving 14 bases between them. The CDR3 reads CSVPEGEYYGYTF. DNA of the CDR3: TGCAGCGTCCCAGAGGGGGAGTACTATGGCTACACCTTC. Full variable domain (outside the CDR3, taken from reference TRBV29-1 and TRBJ1-2): SAVISQKPSRDICQRGTSLTIQCQVDSQVTMMFWYRQQPGQSLTLIATANQGSEATYESGFVIDKFPISRPNLTFSTLTVSNMSPEDSSIYLCSVPEGEYYGYTFGSGTRLTVV.

This clone was detected only a few times. This chain joins TRBV27 and TRBJ1-6; 9 bases align to TRBD1. The CDR3 sequence is 14 residues long. Germline CDR1 is MNHEY and CDR2 is SMNVEV (reference sequence). J gave up 9 bases and V 2 bases, and 2 bases lay outside the gene matches. The CDR3 spells CASSLGTGSSPLHF. The CDR3 bases are TGTGCCAGCAGTTTAGGGACAGGGAGTTCACCCCTCCACTTT.

As to this clone: This specimen includes other DNA sequences encoding the same CDR3. The rearrangement links TRBV4-1 to TRBJ2-3; 8 bases match TRBD2. J lost 5 bases, V lost 2 bases, and 12 bases had no gene match. The CDR3 runs to 17 residues. Germline V CDR1 and CDR2: MGHRA, YSYEKL. The chain's CDR3 is CASSQTRRLAGGDTQYF. The CDR3 region has the DNA TGCGCCAGCAGCCAAACCCGTAGGCTGGCGGGAGGAGATACGCAGTATTTT.